These 29 T cell receptor beta chains were sequenced from one sample in a study of PD-L1 blockade in urothelial cancer (dated by TCRdb to the late 2010s). This specimen's time point label, interpreted: pretreatment peripheral blood. The library was made by the immunoSEQ multiplex PCR assay. The table was pulled from immuneACCESS by TCRdb, which kept in-frame rearrangements only. Such tables lose some clones; where checked, under half of the loss comes from unresolved V genes, and the rest has no known cause. For this sample the table gives 30,000 to 50,000 clones, of which roughly 92% were detected only once. Jointly, the top ten make up 11% of the sample. Source: PBMCs, taken around atezolizumab (anti-PD-L1) treatment. These receptors all stem from a woman in her sixties with urothelial cancer.

The rearrangement links TRBV10-3 to TRBJ2-7; 10 bases agree with TRBD1. Germline loops: CDR1 ENHRY, CDR2 SYGVKD. V shed 6 bases, J shed 4 bases, and the junction held 6 bases outside the gene matches. CDR3 length equals 14 residues. In DNA, the CDR3 is TGTGCCATCAGAAGACAGGGGGCGATTTACGAGCAGTACTTC. This sequence encodes CAIRRQGAIYEQYF.

The rearrangement links TRBV6-6 to TRBJ1-1, with 10 bases aligning to TRBD1. The CDR3 runs to 16 residues. With 2 bases clipped from V and 7 bases from J, the junction kept 10 bases outside the gene matches. Germline values: CDR1 MNHNY, CDR2 SVGAGI (reference sequence). CDR3 coding DNA: TGTGCCAGCAGTTACCCTCGTGCCGGGACAGGGGATGAAGCTTTCTTT. It encodes CASSYPRAGTGDEAFF.

The chain uses TRBV7-9 and TRBJ2-5, with 16 nucleotides matching TRBD2. Unmatched junction bases numbered 8, after V lost 5 bases and J lost 5 bases. CDR1 SEHNR and CDR2 FQNEAQ come from the germline V gene (reference sequence). The CDR3 is 17 amino acids. In DNA form, the CDR3 reads TGTGCCAGCAGCCCGGGGACTAGCGGGAGGGCTGGGGAGACCCAGTACTTC. Amino acids: CASSPGTSGRAGETQYF.

The chain carries TRBV11-2 and TRBJ2-4; a possible D gene is TRBD2 (7 bases). CDR1 and CDR2 (germline): SGHAT, FQNNGV. The CDR3 has 14 amino acids. The V and J ends lost 1 base and 15 bases respectively, with 19 bases between them. The CDR3 DNA reads TGTGCCAGCAGCTTAGTCCGGGGGAGGGGGAATCCGTACTTC. Translation gives CASSLVRGRGNPYF.

The rearrangement uses TRBV4-2 and TRBJ1-5; D is possibly TRBD1 (5 bases). Germline-derived CDR1 and CDR2 are LGHNA and YNFKEQ. The CDR3 sequence is 16 residues long. Deletions cut 7 bases from V and 3 bases from J, with 19 bases between. The CDR3 sequence is CASTSGGPGHNQPQHF. The CDR3 DNA reads TGTGCCAGCACCTCGGGGGGACCAGGGCACAATCAGCCCCAGCATTTT.

The rearrangement joins TRBV29-1 to TRBJ2-7, with TRBD1 identical over 9 bases. V shed 4 bases, J shed 0 bases, and the junction held 1 base outside the gene matches. Germline CDR1 reads SQVTM; CDR2 reads ANQGSEA. The CDR3 contains 13 residues. The CDR3 region is CSVGTGDSYEQYF. CDR3 nucleotide sequence: TGCAGCGTTGGGACAGGGGACTCCTACGAGCAGTACTTC.

In its sample, this clone was seen once. This CDR3 is CASSSGLRPPTDTQYF. The CDR3 nucleotides are TGTGCCAGCAGCTCGGGACTTCGCCCCCCCACAGATACGCAGTATTTT. V is TRBV5-8 and J is TRBJ2-3; tentative D call: TRBD2 (6 bases). The V gene's germline CDR1 is SGHTS and CDR2 YDEGEE. This CDR3 has 16 amino acids. Trimming took 3 bases from V and 2 from J, leaving 16 bases between them. Full variable domain (remainder filled in from reference TRBV5-8 and TRBJ2-3): EAGVTQSPTHLIKTRGQQATLRCSPISGHTSVYWYQQALGLGLQFLLWYDEGEERNRGNFPPRFSGRQFPNYSSELNVNALELEDSALYLCASSSGLRPPTDTQYFGPGTRLTVL.

This sequence joins TRBV5-1 and TRBJ2-1, with 14 positions matching TRBD2. CDR3 length equals 14 residues. The junction had 2 bases not matched to a gene; V was cut back by 4 bases and J by 8 bases. Germline V gives CDR1 SGHRS, CDR2 YFSETQ. In nucleotides, the CDR3 is TGCGCCAGCAGCCAGGGACTAGCGGGAGATGAGCAGTTCTTC. Amino acids: CASSQGLAGDEQFF.

This chain joins TRBV7-2 and TRBJ2-7, with 11 bases lining up with TRBD1. This CDR3 region has 15 residues. Germline CDR1 is SGHTA and CDR2 is FQGNSA. V lost 4 bases to trimming and J lost 5 bases; unmatched junction nucleotides: 7. The CDR3 sequence is CASSYRGQGVNEQYF. CDR3 DNA sequence: TGTGCCAGCAGCTACCGGGGACAGGGGGTTAACGAGCAGTACTTC.

This clone was picked up one time. This chain uses TRBV19 with TRBJ2-7; 7 nucleotides agree with TRBD2. Unmatched junction bases numbered 4, after V lost 5 bases and J lost 3 bases. Germline V CDR1 and CDR2: LNHDA, SQIVND (reference sequence). The CDR3 loop spans 13 amino acids. CDR3 protein: CASSSSSGYEQYF. The DNA for the CDR3 is TGTGCCAGTAGTTCGTCTAGCGGCTACGAGCAGTACTTC.

The CDR3 region is CASSFQAFGDEQFF. The CDR3, as DNA: TGTGCCAGCAGTTTCCAGGCCTTCGGGGATGAGCAGTTCTTC. This chain connects TRBV2 to TRBJ2-1, with D perhaps matching TRBD2 (5 bases). The CDR3 covers 14 residues. V lost 5 bases and J lost 8, with 16 bases in between. CDR1 is SNHLY and CDR2 is FYNNEI in the germline V gene.

The rearrangement uses TRBV10-3 and TRBJ1-5; TRBD1 matches at 10 bases. The J segment lost 5 bases and the V segment lost 8 bases, leaving 3 bases of the junction unmatched. The CDR3 extends over 13 amino acids. Germline lookup yields CDR1 ENHRY and CDR2 SYGVKD. The CDR3 DNA follows: TGTGCCATCGGACAGGGGGGGTATCAGCCCCAGCATTTT. Protein product: CAIGQGGYQPQHF.

The chain carries TRBV29-1 and TRBJ1-2; no firm D call. Germline-derived CDR1 and CDR2 are SQVTM and ANQGSEA. V lost 1 base and J lost 4, with 10 bases in between. CDR3 length equals 13 residues. CDR3 bases: TGCAGCGTTGAAGGCTCTAAATCCTATGGCTACACCTTC. It is translated as CSVEGSKSYGYTF.

V is TRBV11-3 and J is TRBJ1-1; unclear D gene. Trimming pared 0 bases from V and 4 bases from J, leaving 15 bases between. Germline CDR1 SGHNT, CDR2 YENEEA. This CDR3 is 16 amino acids long. The CDR3 nucleotides read TGTGCCAGCAGCTTAGACGGTCGGGATGGGAGCACTGAAGCTTTCTTT. It codes for CASSLDGRDGSTEAFF.

The CDR3 DNA sequence: TGTGCCAGCAGCCAATCAAGGGACAGCACCTACGAGCAGTACTTC. Its protein is CASSQSRDSTYEQYF. The chain uses TRBV16 and TRBJ2-7; 7 bases align to TRBD1. Looked up from germline, CDR1 is KGHSY and CDR2 is FQNENV. The CDR3 is 15 amino acids. Trimming took 0 bases from V and 2 from J; bases not matched to a gene: 4.

This clone is a singleton in its sample. V usage is TRBV19 and J usage is TRBJ1-1; TRBD1 might be the D (5 bases). V lost 3 bases, J lost 1 base, and 15 bases lay in between. This CDR3 region has 16 residues. From germline, CDR1 is LNHDA and CDR2 SQIVND (reference sequence). The CDR3 reads CASSILRGFGNTEAFF. For the CDR3, the DNA is TGTGCCAGTAGTATCTTACGGGGGTTCGGGAACACTGAAGCTTTCTTT.

The chain links TRBV5-1 to TRBJ2-7; D might be TRBD1 (7 bases). This CDR3 region has 13 residues. V was cut by 5 bases and J by 2 bases, with 11 bases left in between. Germline values: CDR1 SGHRS, CDR2 YFSETQ. The CDR3 nucleotides read TGCGCCAGCAGGGCGGGGACAGCCTACGAGCAGTACTTC. Amino acid sequence: CASRAGTAYEQYF.

A word on this clone: Other DNA sequences within the sample encode an identical CDR3. The rearrangement uses TRBV5-1 and TRBJ2-7; a possible D gene is TRBD2 (6 bases). The ends were cut back, 0 bases at V and 2 bases at J, with 12 bases in the middle. Germline V gene lookup returns CDR1 SGHRS and CDR2 YFSETQ. There are 15 residues in the CDR3. The CDR3: CASSLGGTATYEQYF. The CDR3 DNA reads as TGCGCCAGCAGCTTGGGGGGGACTGCTACCTACGAGCAGTACTTC.

This sequence joins TRBV6-5 and TRBJ2-3; TRBD1 matches at 10 bases. CDR3 size: 15 residues. V shed 2 bases, J shed 3 bases, and the junction held 2 bases outside the gene matches. Germline V gives CDR1 MNHEY, CDR2 SVGAGI. The CDR3 nucleotides are TGTGCCAGCAGTTACACGGGACAGGGGACAGATACGCAGTATTTT. Its protein is CASSYTGQGTDTQYF.

V and J are TRBV7-8 and TRBJ2-3; 7 bases are a match to TRBD2. V lost 8 bases to trimming and J lost 6 bases; unmatched junction nucleotides: 17. Per the germline V gene, CDR1 is SGHVS and CDR2 is FQNEAQ. This CDR3 has 16 amino acids. CDR3 sequence reads: CASSLLPGRVIDTQYF. CDR3 nucleotide sequence: TGTGCCAGCTCCCTCCTGCCAGGGAGGGTTATTGATACGCAGTATTTT.

V usage is TRBV6-5 and J usage is TRBJ1-1; D unclear. Per germline, CDR1 MNHEY and CDR2 SVGAGI. The CDR3 length is 14 residues. V dropped 0 bases and J dropped 3 bases, with 8 bases sitting between them. CDR3 residues: CASSYSIGHTEAFF. The CDR3 DNA reads TGTGCCAGCAGTTACTCGATTGGGCACACTGAAGCTTTCTTT.

This chain connects TRBV27 to TRBJ2-7; TRBD2 is a possible D gene (6 bases). Germline CDR1 MNHEY, CDR2 SMNVEV (reference sequence). The CDR3 has 15 amino acids. V was cut by 4 bases and J by 3 bases, with 16 bases left in between. CDR3 nucleotides: TGTGCCAGCAGTTCCCGGTTTAGCGGAGTCTACGAGCAGTACTTC. Encoded protein: CASSSRFSGVYEQYF.

This sequence joins TRBV5-1 and TRBJ2-7, with D hard to call. V was shortened by 5 bases and J by 0 bases, with 12 bases between the two germline ends. Germline CDR1 is SGHRS and CDR2 is YFSETQ. CDR3 length: 14 residues. The CDR3 nucleotides read TGCGCCAGCAGGACTGAATATGCCTCCTACGAGCAGTACTTC. Translating gives CASRTEYASYEQYF.

The chain joins TRBV10-3 to TRBJ1-4; tentatively, D is TRBD1 (6 bases). The CDR3 runs 15 residues. Germline V gives CDR1 ENHRY, CDR2 SYGVKD. The V gene lost 0 bases and the J gene lost 8 bases, with 13 bases spanning the gap. The CDR3 DNA reads TGTGCCATCAGTGAGTCCTCCTGGGACAACGAAAAACTGTTTTTT. Its translation is CAISESSWDNEKLFF.

This chain uses TRBV29-1 with TRBJ2-7; the D is unclear. Trimming removed 7 bases from V and 2 bases from J, with 12 bases in between. This CDR3 region has 12 residues. Germline V gene sequence: CDR1 SQVTM, CDR2 ANQGSEA. The CDR3 region is CSAENGPYEQYF. The CDR3 DNA follows: TGCAGCGCCGAGAATGGTCCCTACGAGCAGTACTTC.

Only one count was recorded for this clone. The chain combines TRBV29-1 with TRBJ2-7; D possibly corresponds to TRBD1 (6 bases). The CDR3 runs 14 residues. The V and J ends lost 4 bases and 7 bases respectively, with 20 bases between them. Germline CDR1 reads SQVTM; CDR2 reads ANQGSEA. CDR3 bases: TGCAGCGTTGGGCTCGGGACATCCCCTCGTGAGCAGTACTTC. Amino acid sequence: CSVGLGTSPREQYF.

V gene TRBV7-9 combines with J gene TRBJ2-6; TRBD1 matches 7 bases. The V gene end was trimmed by 5 bases and the J gene end by 0 bases; junction bases not matched to a gene: 10. The CDR3 contains 18 residues. Germline V CDR1 and CDR2: SEHNR, FQNEAQ (reference sequence). The CDR3 loop reads CASSPPGQTTSGANVLTF. CDR3 in DNA: TGTGCCAGCAGCCCCCCGGGACAGACTACCTCTGGGGCCAACGTCCTGACTTTC.

The chain couples TRBV10-3 to TRBJ2-5, with D maybe TRBD1 (5 bases). The CDR3 runs to 15 residues. V dropped 4 bases and J dropped 0 bases, with 12 bases sitting between them. Germline-derived CDR1 and CDR2 are ENHRY and SYGVKD. CDR3 protein: CAISADSYDQETQYF. The CDR3 DNA is TGTGCCATCAGTGCTGACAGCTACGACCAAGAGACCCAGTACTTC.

The count of this clone is one. The J gene is TRBJ2-1, the V gene TRBV30; possibly TRBD2 for D (6 bases). This CDR3 region has 13 residues. Trimming cost V 4 bases and J 6 bases, with 13 bases left between them. CDR1 and CDR2 from the germline V gene are GTSNPN and SVGIG (reference sequence). The CDR3 is CAWKVAASNEQFF. The CDR3, as DNA: TGTGCCTGGAAAGTAGCGGCCTCCAATGAGCAGTTCTTC. Based on the CDR3 plus reference TRBV30 and TRBJ2-1, the full variable domain is SQTIHQWPATLVQPVGSPLSLECTVEGTSNPNLYWYRQAAGRGLQLLFYSVGIGQISSEVPQNLSASRPQDRQFILSSKKLLLSDSGFYLCAWKVAASNEQFFGPGTRLTVL.